The entry below describes one TCR beta chain. Its antigen is still unknown. The immunoSEQ assay was v3. The data were produced by immunoSEQ multiplex PCR, yet TCRdb's version contains in-frame clones alone and is incomplete. Here the sample spans approximately 27,000 clones, around 77% being singletons. Time point: pre-treatment sample, taken before nivolumab and TIL therapy. Pleural nodules or supraclavicular lymph nodes made up most of the excised metastases sampled. Tumors were harvested before any PD-1/PD-L1 blockade. This specimen belongs to a study of TIL therapy for anti-PD-1-resistant metastatic lung cancer. Turning to the study itself: Four tumors were EGFR-mutant and two were ALK-rearranged. Tumors carried a median about 1.5 non-synonymous mutations per megabase. General study points: TIL cultures after expansion showed higher clonality and lower diversity than baseline tumor (median about 6% vs 30%).

Between the trimmed V and J ends, which lost 2 bases and 3 bases, there was a span of 22 bases. The CDR3 runs to 18 residues. Germline CDR1 reads SGHTA; CDR2 reads FQGNSA. This clonotype originated in a person aged 30 to 80 with non-small cell lung cancer. Specimen: tumor tissue, collected at baseline. The rearrangement links TRBV7-2 to TRBJ2-5; the D gene is possibly TRBD2 (6 bases). The CDR3 spells CASSLTSFTGRGKETQYF. The DNA for the CDR3 is TGTGCCAGCAGCTTAACCTCTTTTACGGGCCGGGGGAAAGAGACCCAGTACTTC.